Below, 13 T cell receptor beta chains from the same sample are listed, as sequenced in a study of CD8 T cells in Susac syndrome (dated by TCRdb to the late 2010s). Library method: the immunoSEQ multiplex PCR assay. RNA was extracted with the RNeasy kit and roughly 0.45 to 1 ug was reverse transcribed using random hexamers. The public sequencing data were trimmed at Q25 with fastp and processed into clonotypes with MiXCR by TCRdb, which kept only in-frame beta chains. CDR3 protein duplicates are merged, each entry listing the most common genes and DNA. In this sample the table shows approximately 190,000 distinct CDR3 sequences, 90% to 95% of which occur a single time. The biggest ten clones account for 0.093% of the sample. Specimen: CD4+ T cells from PBMCs. All receptors derive from a human donor with multiple sclerosis.

The chain uses TRBV18 and TRBJ2-7; TRBD2 is a possible D gene (6 bases). CDR3 length equals 15 residues. V gave up 5 bases and J gave up 5 bases, with 19 bases separating them. CDR1 KGHSH and CDR2 LQKENI come from the germline V gene. In DNA, the CDR3 is TGTGCCAGCTCATTCCAGGGAGGTCTTTTGGACGAGCAGTACTTC. Translated: CASSFQGGLLDEQYF.

This chain uses TRBV20-1 with TRBJ1-5; tentatively, D is TRBD1 (5 bases). V shed 8 bases and J shed 0 bases, with 17 bases lying between them. The length of the CDR3 is 15 residues. CDR1 and CDR2 from the germline V gene are DFQATT and SNEGSKA (reference sequence). CDR3 sequence reads: CSSSRDGNSNQPQHF. DNA for the CDR3: TGCAGTTCGAGCCGGGACGGAAATAGCAATCAGCCCCAGCATTTT.

The V and J genes are TRBV11-2 and TRBJ2-2, with D possibly matching TRBD2 (6 bases). The length of the CDR3 is 15 residues. Germline loops: CDR1 SGHAT, CDR2 FQNNGV. Trimming took 0 bases from V and 6 from J, leaving 11 bases between them. The chain's CDR3 is CASSLDSGGAGELFF. The CDR3 DNA is TGTGCCAGCAGCTTAGATTCCGGGGGAGCCGGGGAGCTGTTTTTT. Together with reference TRBV11-2 and TRBJ2-2, the CDR3 gives the full variable domain: EAGVAQSPRYKIIEKRQSVAFWCNPISGHATLYWYQQILGQGPKLLIQFQNNGVVDDSQLPKDRFSAERLKGVDSTLKIQPAKLEDSAVYLCASSLDSGGAGELFFGEGSRLTVL.

The rearrangement uses TRBV9 and TRBJ2-3, with D possibly matching TRBD1 (6 bases). The CDR3 contains 13 residues. Deletions cut 1 base from V and 4 bases from J, with 7 bases between. In germline, CDR1 is SGDLS, CDR2 YYNGEE. The CDR3 here is CASSVNRADTQYF. The CDR3 nucleotides are TGTGCCAGCAGCGTAAACAGGGCAGATACGCAGTATTTT. Complete variable domain (other parts from reference TRBV9 and TRBJ2-3): DSGVTQTPKHLITATGQRVTLRCSPRSGDLSVYWYQQSLDQGLQFLIQYYNGEERAKGNILERFSAQQFPDLHSELNLSSLELGDSALYFCASSVNRADTQYFGPGTRLTVL.

The gene calls are TRBV10-3 and TRBJ1-1; the D is unclear. CDR3 size: 13 residues. CDR1 is ENHRY, CDR2 SYGVKD, per germline. V was shortened by 3 bases and J by 1 base, with 6 bases between the two germline ends. The CDR3 DNA sequence: TGTGCCATCAGTGACCGGGGGAACACTGAAGCTTTCTTT. Its protein is CAISDRGNTEAFF.

The chain employs TRBV29-1 and TRBJ1-5; D perhaps matches TRBD1 (6 bases). Germline loops: CDR1 SQVTM, CDR2 ANQGSEA. Trimming pared 6 bases from V and 0 bases from J, leaving 12 bases between. This CDR3 spans 14 amino acids. In DNA form, the CDR3 reads TGCAGCGTGAAAGACAGGCATAGCAATCAGCCCCAGCATTTT. Translating it yields CSVKDRHSNQPQHF.

The V gene is TRBV4-2, the J gene TRBJ2-7, with a weak D call TRBD2 (5 bases). In germline, CDR1 is LGHNA, CDR2 YNFKEQ. The CDR3 length is 15 residues. The V end was cut by 1 base, the J end by 2 bases, with 12 bases between. CDR3 nucleotide sequence: TGTGCCAGCAGCCAAGGACGGGGTTCGACCTACGAGCAGTACTTC. Translation: CASSQGRGSTYEQYF.

This chain uses TRBV7-9 with TRBJ2-1; a possible D gene is TRBD2 (5 bases). Germline CDR1 reads SEHNR; CDR2 reads FQNEAQ (reference sequence). The CDR3 has 14 amino acids. Trimming took off 2 bases at V and 15 bases at J, with 20 bases between the two ends. The CDR3 sequence: CASSLPLASPVVFF. The CDR3 DNA reads TGTGCCAGCAGCTTACCACTGGCTAGCCCAGTGGTGTTCTTC.

This chain joins TRBV4-1 and TRBJ2-7, with 7 nucleotides matching TRBD1. With 3 bases clipped from V and 4 bases from J, the junction kept 3 bases outside the gene matches. Germline V lookup: CDR1 MGHRA, CDR2 YSYEKL. The CDR3 covers 13 residues. The CDR3 protein is CASSQGTVYEQYF. The DNA of the CDR3 is TGCGCCAGCAGCCAGGGGACAGTATACGAGCAGTACTTC.

This rearrangement joins TRBV27 to TRBJ2-3; D ambiguous. Trimming took off 3 bases at V and 3 bases at J, with 7 bases between the two ends. The V gene's germline CDR1 is MNHEY and CDR2 SMNVEV (reference sequence). The CDR3 sequence is 13 residues long. The DNA of the CDR3 is TGTGCCAGCAGTTTCGACTGGACAGATACGCAGTATTTT. Amino acids: CASSFDWTDTQYF.

This clonotype was picked up a small number of times. Its ends do not fully match the called genes, so a read error is possible. The rearrangement links TRBV5-1 to TRBJ2-3; D unclear. The germline CDR1 and CDR2 sequences are SGHRS and YFSETQ. The CDR3 sequence is 13 residues long. CDR3 residues: CASSLDSTDTQYF. CDR3 nucleotides: TGTGCCAGCAGCTTGGACAGCACAGATACGCAGTATTTT.

The chain recombines TRBV19 with TRBJ2-1; a weak D match, TRBD2 (5 bases). In germline, CDR1 is LNHDA, CDR2 SQIVND (reference sequence). V gave up 7 bases and J gave up 5 bases, with 12 bases separating them. The CDR3 is 13 residues long. CDR3 sequence (DNA): TGTGCCAGTAACTGGGGAGTCGACAATGAGCAGTTCTTC. The encoded protein is CASNWGVDNEQFF.

The rearrangement uses TRBV18 and TRBJ1-5; D may be TRBD1 (5 bases). CDR3 length: 14 residues. In germline, CDR1 is KGHSH, CDR2 LQKENI. V lost 3 bases and J 7 bases, leaving 13 bases between the germline ends. The CDR3 coding sequence is TGTGCCAGCTCACCGTTAGGGACGAAACAGCCCCAGCATTTT. Protein sequence: CASSPLGTKQPQHF.